This is a list of T cell receptor beta chains from one sample in a study of T-cell memory formation after mild COVID-19. TCRdb re-derived calls from the 5' RACE reads in MiXCR, one entry per CDR3 protein. The data contain 270,000 or so distinct CDR3 sequences, more than 15% of them singletons. Sequenced input: PBMCs or a T cell subset sorted from them (not recorded which). These receptors all come from a man younger than 30 who had mild COVID-19 (a few samples of this study predate the infection). Cell type and time point are not known. CDR3s include the opening cysteine and the closing phenylalanine or tryptophan. A D gene is named only where the DNA matches it firmly. Clone size appears in some rows only: once, few, many, or a class for an expanded clone.

d_call j_call cdr3_length v_call clone_size cdr3_aa cdr3_nt
NA TRBJ2-5 11 TRBV20-1 NA CSAPHGETQYF TGCAGTGCTCCCCACGGGGAGACCCAGTACTTC
NA TRBJ1-2 15 TRBV28 few CASSLHGGTNYGYTF TGTGCCAGCAGTCTCCACGGGGGGACTAACTATGGCTACACCTTC
NA TRBJ2-5 12 TRBV6-5 few CATCRDGETQYF TGTGCCACCTGCAGGGATGGAGAGACCCAGTACTTC
NA TRBJ2-3 13 TRBV20-1 few CSAPPRVTDTQYF TGCAGTGCTCCCCCTAGGGTGACAGATACGCAGTATTTT
NA TRBJ2-7 12 TRBV5-1 NA CASSETGNEQYF TGCGCCAGCAGCGAGACAGGTAACGAGCAGTACTTC
NA TRBJ1-6 15 TRBV13 few CASSLVQAWGSPLHF TGTGCCAGCAGCTTAGTGCAGGCCTGGGGTTCACCCCTCCACTTT
NA TRBJ1-1 13 TRBV18 NA CASALRRDTEAFF TGTGCCAGCGCCCTGCGTCGGGACACTGAAGCTTTCTTT
TRBD1 TRBJ2-1 15 TRBV5-1 few CASSRQQGAYNEQFF TGCGCCAGCAGCCGACAACAGGGGGCGTACAATGAGCAGTTCTTC
NA TRBJ2-7 15 TRBV5-1 NA CASSLTFFGAYEQYF TGCGCCAGCAGCTTAACTTTCTTCGGGGCCTACGAGCAGTACTTC
NA TRBJ1-5 18 TRBV6-6 NA CASSYSTVGEYSNQPQHF TGTGCCAGCAGTTACTCGACTGTAGGGGAGTATAGCAATCAGCCCCAGCATTTT
NA TRBJ1-5 12 TRBV12-5 few CASASGVQPQHF TGTGCTAGTGCCTCGGGGGTTCAGCCCCAGCATTTT
NA TRBJ2-4 14 TRBV20-1 few CSLPLPTGYHIQYF TGCAGCTTACCCCTGCCGACAGGATACCACATTCAGTACTTC